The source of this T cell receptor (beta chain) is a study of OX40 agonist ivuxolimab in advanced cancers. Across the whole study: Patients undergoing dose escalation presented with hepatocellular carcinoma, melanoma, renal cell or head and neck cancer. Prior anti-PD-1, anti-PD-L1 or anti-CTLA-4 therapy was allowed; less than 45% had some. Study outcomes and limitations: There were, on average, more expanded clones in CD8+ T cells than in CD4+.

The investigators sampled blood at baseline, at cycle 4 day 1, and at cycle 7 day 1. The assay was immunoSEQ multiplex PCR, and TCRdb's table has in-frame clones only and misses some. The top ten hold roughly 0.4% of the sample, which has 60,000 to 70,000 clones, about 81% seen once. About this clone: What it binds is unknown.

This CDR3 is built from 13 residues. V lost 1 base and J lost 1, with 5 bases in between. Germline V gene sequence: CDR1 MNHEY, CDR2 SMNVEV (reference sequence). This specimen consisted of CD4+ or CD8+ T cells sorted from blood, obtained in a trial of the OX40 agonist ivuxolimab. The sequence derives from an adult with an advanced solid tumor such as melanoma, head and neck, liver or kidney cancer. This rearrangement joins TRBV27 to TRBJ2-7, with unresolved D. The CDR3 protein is CASSLWGSYEQYF. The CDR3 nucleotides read TGTGCCAGCAGTTTATGGGGTTCCTACGAGCAGTACTTC.